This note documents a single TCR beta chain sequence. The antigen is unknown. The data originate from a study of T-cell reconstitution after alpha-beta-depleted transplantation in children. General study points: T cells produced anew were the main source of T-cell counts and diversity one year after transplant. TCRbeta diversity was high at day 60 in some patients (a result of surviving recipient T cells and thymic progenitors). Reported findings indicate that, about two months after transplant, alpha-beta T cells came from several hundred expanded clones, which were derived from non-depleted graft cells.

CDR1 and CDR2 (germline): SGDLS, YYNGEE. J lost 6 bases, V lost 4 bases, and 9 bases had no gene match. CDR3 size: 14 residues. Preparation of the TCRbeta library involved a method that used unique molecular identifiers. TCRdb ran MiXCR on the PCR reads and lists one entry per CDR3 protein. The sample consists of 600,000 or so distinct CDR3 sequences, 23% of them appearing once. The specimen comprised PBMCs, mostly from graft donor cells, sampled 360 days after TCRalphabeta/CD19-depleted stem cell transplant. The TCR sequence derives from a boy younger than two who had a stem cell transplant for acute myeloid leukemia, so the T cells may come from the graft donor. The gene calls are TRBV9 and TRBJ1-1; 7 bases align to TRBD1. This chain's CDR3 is CASSPADRESEAFF. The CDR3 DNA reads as TGTGCCAGCAGCCCCGCCGACAGGGAATCTGAAGCTTTCTTT. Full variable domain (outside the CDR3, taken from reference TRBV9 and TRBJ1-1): DSGVTQTPKHLITATGQRVTLRCSPRSGDLSVYWYQQSLDQGLQFLIQYYNGEERAKGNILERFSAQQFPDLHSELNLSSLELGDSALYFCASSPADRESEAFFGQGTRLTVV.